These 20 T cell receptor beta chains came from one sample sequenced in a study of shared clonotypes between healthy human individuals. Clones were read by immunoSEQ multiplex PCR, and TCRdb kept only the in-frame ones, dropping some. The sample records around 600,000 clones, 90% to 95% being singletons. Naive CD8 cells lacked CD45RO, underwent positive selection for CCR7 and left out terminally differentiated effector memory CD45RA+ cells. Sequenced: naive CD8+ T cells sorted from blood. Every receptor here comes from a woman in her twenties or thirties in good health.

This rearrangement joins TRBV28 to TRBJ2-7; D remains unclear. The CDR3 has 16 amino acids. Trimming left V 7 bases short and J 0 bases short, with 19 bases between. CDR1 is MDHEN and CDR2 is SYDVKM in the germline V gene. This CDR3 is CASIPGSERSSYEQYF. CDR3 in DNA: TGTGCCAGCATCCCAGGCTCGGAAAGGAGCTCCTACGAGCAGTACTTC.

V and J are TRBV6-5 and TRBJ2-7; possibly TRBD1 for D (5 bases). The CDR3 extends over 15 amino acids. Looked up from germline, CDR1 is MNHEY and CDR2 is SVGAGI. V dropped 5 bases and J dropped 4 bases, with 18 bases sitting between them. CDR3 residues: CASSIQGRPYYEQYF. As DNA, the CDR3 is TGTGCCAGCAGTATCCAGGGCAGACCTTATTACGAGCAGTACTTC.

V is TRBV6-5 and J is TRBJ2-1, with 9 bases that match TRBD2. Trimming at V came to 5 bases and at J to 1 base, leaving 0 bases not matched to a gene. Germline lookup yields CDR1 MNHEY and CDR2 SVGAGI. The CDR3 is made up of 14 amino acids. CDR3 DNA sequence: TGTGCCAGCAGTCTAGCGGGATCCTACAATGAGCAGTTCTTC. Translation gives CASSLAGSYNEQFF.

The chain couples TRBV6-6 to TRBJ1-2, with a weak D call TRBD1 (5 bases). The germline V gene encodes CDR1 MNHNY and CDR2 SVGAGI (reference sequence). V lost 4 bases to trimming and J lost 2 bases, with 11 bases between them. This CDR3 is 14 amino acids long. The chain's CDR3 is CASSLGGSNYGYTF. The CDR3 DNA reads TGTGCCAGCAGTTTGGGGGGAAGCAACTATGGCTACACCTTC.

The chain recombines TRBV19 with TRBJ1-1; D possibly corresponds to TRBD1 (5 bases). From germline, CDR1 is LNHDA and CDR2 SQIVND (reference sequence). The germline V and J ends were trimmed by 7 bases and 0 bases, with 15 bases remaining between them. The CDR3 is made up of 15 amino acids. The DNA of the CDR3 is TGTGCCAGTACAATAGGGGCGGGGATGAACACTGAAGCTTTCTTT. It codes for CASTIGAGMNTEAFF.

This clone was recorded once. The conserved phenylalanine or tryptophan normally closing the CDR3 is absent here, so this likely arose from a read error. The rearrangement links TRBV27 to TRBJ1-2; no clear D. Deletions cut 1 base from V and 4 bases from J, with 13 bases between. CDR3 length: 15 amino acids. CDR1 MNHEY and CDR2 SMNVEV come from the germline V gene (reference sequence). In DNA, the CDR3 is TGTGCCAGCAGTTTATATGTCGGGAGTTCCTATGGCTACACCCTC. This translates into CASSLYVGSSYGYTL.

The chain joins TRBV19 to TRBJ2-1, with D hard to call. CDR3 size: 13 residues. Germline CDR1 LNHDA, CDR2 SQIVND (reference sequence). V was trimmed by 5 bases and J by 4 bases, leaving 9 bases between them. The CDR3 DNA reads TGTGCCAGTAGTCCGTACTTTTACAATGAGCAGTTCTTC. It translates to CASSPYFYNEQFF.

The V gene is TRBV28, the J gene TRBJ1-2; D gene unclear. The CDR3 runs 12 residues. Germline V gives CDR1 MDHEN, CDR2 SYDVKM. V lost 8 bases and J lost 6, with 13 bases in between. The CDR3 region has the DNA TGTGCCAGCTCGGTAGAGCACCATGGCTACACCTTC. This translates into CASSVEHHGYTF.

This clone was counted a single time. The chain is built from TRBV19 and TRBJ2-7; no firm D call. CDR3 length: 11 amino acids. With 7 bases removed from V and 0 bases from J, the gap between germline ends came to 4 bases. Germline values: CDR1 LNHDA, CDR2 SQIVND (reference sequence). The CDR3 sequence: CASKNSYEQYF. For the CDR3, the DNA is TGTGCCAGTAAGAACTCCTACGAGCAGTACTTC.

V and J are TRBV6-1 and TRBJ2-7; 10 bases map to TRBD2. Germline CDR1 is MNHNS and CDR2 is SASEGT. The CDR3 is made up of 16 amino acids. V was pared by 0 bases and J by 6 bases, with 8 bases of the junction left unmatched. The CDR3 is CASSEAGLAGALEQYF. For the CDR3, the DNA is TGTGCCAGCAGTGAAGCGGGCCTAGCGGGAGCTCTCGAGCAGTACTTC.

This sequence joins TRBV14 and TRBJ2-3, with D tentatively TRBD1 (6 bases). V gave up 4 bases and J gave up 4 bases, with 9 bases separating them. The CDR3 has 13 residues. Germline V gives CDR1 SGHDN, CDR2 FVKESK. CDR3 in amino acids: CASSRDRPDTQYF. In DNA, the CDR3 is TGTGCCAGCAGCCGTGACAGGCCAGATACGCAGTATTTT.

This clone was counted once. The genes are TRBV4-2 and TRBJ2-5; 9 bases align to TRBD2. The J call is in doubt because the DNA end fits TRBJ2-7 better. The CDR3 spans 17 residues. Germline CDR1 reads LGHNA; CDR2 reads YNFKEQ. CDR3: CASSQEDSGRGIYEQYF. The DNA of the CDR3 is TGTGCCAGCAGCCAAGAAGATAGCGGGAGAGGCATTTACGAGCAGTACTTC.

This chain joins TRBV27 and TRBJ2-3; 8 nucleotides align to TRBD2. CDR3 length: 15 amino acids. Trimming took 6 bases from V and 5 from J; bases not matched to a gene: 10. Germline V lookup: CDR1 MNHEY, CDR2 SMNVEV (reference sequence). The DNA for the CDR3 is TGTGCCAGCAGCGACGTCGGACTAGCTGTAGATACGCAGTATTTT. This encodes CASSDVGLAVDTQYF.

The V call is TRBV6-5, the J call TRBJ1-1; TRBD1 aligns across 9 bases. Germline CDR1 MNHEY, CDR2 SVGAGI. Trimming at V came to 5 bases and at J to 5 bases, leaving 6 bases not matched to a gene. The CDR3 spans 14 residues. The CDR3 nucleotides read TGTGCCAGCAGTGAGACAGGGGGTTCTACTGAAGCTTTCTTT. Protein: CASSETGGSTEAFF.

The rearrangement uses TRBV7-9 and TRBJ2-2; TRBD1 aligns across 8 bases. Germline CDR1 SEHNR, CDR2 FQNEAQ (reference sequence). CDR3 length: 14 amino acids. After removal of 5 bases from V and 7 bases from J, the junction contained 6 bases not matched to a gene. Here the CDR3 reads CASSTRTGSGELFF. Here the CDR3 DNA reads TGTGCCAGCAGCACCCGGACAGGGAGCGGGGAGCTGTTTTTT.

The chain is built from TRBV27 and TRBJ1-2; TRBD1 might be the D (5 bases). The CDR3 has 13 amino acids. The V end was cut by 7 bases, the J end by 8 bases, with 17 bases between. Per germline, CDR1 MNHEY and CDR2 SMNVEV (reference sequence). The CDR3 region has the DNA TGTGCCAGCACCCCCCGGGGGGTAGGCGGCTACACCTTC. Amino acid sequence: CASTPRGVGGYTF.

This clone was detected once. This chain connects TRBV7-9 to TRBJ2-7; 7 bases fit TRBD1. The V segment lost 5 bases and the J segment 3 bases; nucleotides outside the gene matches: 7. Germline CDR1 is SEHNR and CDR2 is FQNEAQ (reference sequence). This CDR3 contains 14 residues. CDR3 in amino acids: CASSPRTGGYEQYF. The CDR3, as DNA: TGTGCCAGCAGCCCCAGGACAGGAGGCTACGAGCAGTACTTC.

The chain couples TRBV9 to TRBJ2-3; D is perhaps TRBD2 (5 bases). This CDR3 is built from 14 residues. The germline gives CDR1 SGDLS, CDR2 YYNGEE. The V end lost 0 bases, the J end lost 5 bases, and 10 bases lay between the germline ends. CDR3 coding DNA: TGTGCCAGCAGCGTAGAAGGAGGCGGAGATACGCAGTATTTT. Translated, it gives CASSVEGGGDTQYF.

The chain carries TRBV2 and TRBJ1-4; 12 bases match TRBD1. With V trimmed by 0 bases and J by 3 bases, 14 bases remained unmatched. This CDR3 contains 21 residues. Germline-derived CDR1 and CDR2 are SNHLY and FYNNEI. For the CDR3, the DNA is TGTGCCAGCAGTGAAGCGCTTCCTGGGACAGGGGGCGGCTGGGCTAATGAAAAACTGTTTTTT. Translation gives CASSEALPGTGGGWANEKLFF.

The rearrangement links TRBV27 to TRBJ2-1; 13 positions match TRBD2. CDR3 size: 17 residues. Germline CDR1 reads MNHEY; CDR2 reads SMNVEV (reference sequence). The J segment lost 5 bases and the V segment lost 1 base, leaving 5 bases of the junction unmatched. In DNA, the CDR3 is TGTGCCAGCAGTTTATTAGCCGGGACTAGCGGGAACAATGAGCAGTTCTTC. It translates to CASSLLAGTSGNNEQFF.